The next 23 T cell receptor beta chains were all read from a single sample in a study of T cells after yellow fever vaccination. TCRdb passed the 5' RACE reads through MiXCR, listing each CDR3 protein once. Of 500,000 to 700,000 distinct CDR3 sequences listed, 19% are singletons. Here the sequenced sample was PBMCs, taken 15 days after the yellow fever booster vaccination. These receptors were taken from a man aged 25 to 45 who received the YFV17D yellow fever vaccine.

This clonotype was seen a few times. Written as DNA, the CDR3 is TGTGCCAGCACCGCTTACAAACTAGTCGCAGATACGCAGTATTTT. Residues: CASTAYKLVADTQYF. V gene TRBV7-2 combines with J gene TRBJ2-3; D may be TRBD2 (5 bases). The CDR3 totals 15 residues. Germline V lookup: CDR1 SGHTA, CDR2 FQGNSA. Trimming shortened V by 7 bases and J by 4 bases, and 18 bases separated the two germline ends.

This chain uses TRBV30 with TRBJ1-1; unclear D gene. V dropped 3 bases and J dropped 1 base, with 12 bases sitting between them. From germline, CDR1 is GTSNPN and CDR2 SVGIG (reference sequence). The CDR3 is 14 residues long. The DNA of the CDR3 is TGTGCCTGGAGCCCGGGCAGCCCGAACACTGAAGCTTTCTTT. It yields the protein CAWSPGSPNTEAFF. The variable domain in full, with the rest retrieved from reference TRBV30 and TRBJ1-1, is SQTIHQWPATLVQPVGSPLSLECTVEGTSNPNLYWYRQAAGRGLQLLFYSVGIGQISSEVPQNLSASRPQDRQFILSSKKLLLSDSGFYLCAWSPGSPNTEAFFGQGTRLTVV.

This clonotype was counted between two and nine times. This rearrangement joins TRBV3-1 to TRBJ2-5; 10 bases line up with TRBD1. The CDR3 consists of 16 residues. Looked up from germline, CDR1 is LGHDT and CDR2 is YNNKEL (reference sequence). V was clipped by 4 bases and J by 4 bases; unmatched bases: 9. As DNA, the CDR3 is TGTGCCAGCAGCCCTAGACAGGGGGCGGTTCGAGAGACCCAGTACTTC. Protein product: CASSPRQGAVRETQYF.

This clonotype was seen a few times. The CDR3 loop is CASTYSSRRPVGELFF. For the CDR3, the DNA is TGTGCCAGCACCTACTCATCACGGAGGCCAGTTGGGGAGCTGTTTTTT. The gene calls are TRBV6-5 and TRBJ2-2, with D possibly TRBD2 on 5 matching bases. The CDR3 loop spans 16 amino acids. Between the trimmed V and J ends, which lost 7 bases and 8 bases, there was a span of 23 bases. From germline, CDR1 is MNHEY and CDR2 SVGAGI.

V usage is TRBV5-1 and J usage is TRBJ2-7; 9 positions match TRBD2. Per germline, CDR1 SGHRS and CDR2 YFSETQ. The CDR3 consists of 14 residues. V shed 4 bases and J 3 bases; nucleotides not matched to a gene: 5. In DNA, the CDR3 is TGCGCCAGCAGCCTGACTAGCGGAGACTACGAGCAGTACTTC. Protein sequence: CASSLTSGDYEQYF.

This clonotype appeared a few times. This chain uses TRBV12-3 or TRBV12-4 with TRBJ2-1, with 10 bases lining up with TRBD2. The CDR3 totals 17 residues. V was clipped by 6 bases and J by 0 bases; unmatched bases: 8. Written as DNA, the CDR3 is TGTGCCAGCAGCCCCCCAGCGGGAGGGCCCTCCTACAATGAGCAGTTCTTC. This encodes CASSPPAGGPSYNEQFF.

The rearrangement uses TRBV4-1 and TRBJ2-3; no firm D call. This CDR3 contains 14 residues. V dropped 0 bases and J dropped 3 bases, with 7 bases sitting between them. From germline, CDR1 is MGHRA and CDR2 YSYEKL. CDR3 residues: CASSQEQRTDTQYF. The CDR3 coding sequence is TGCGCCAGCAGCCAAGAGCAAAGGACAGATACGCAGTATTTT.

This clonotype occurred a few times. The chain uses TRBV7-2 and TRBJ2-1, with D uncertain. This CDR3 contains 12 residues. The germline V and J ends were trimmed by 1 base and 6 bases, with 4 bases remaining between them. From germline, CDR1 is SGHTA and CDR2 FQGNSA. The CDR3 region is CASSLVTNEQFF. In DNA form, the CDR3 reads TGTGCCAGCAGCTTAGTTACCAATGAGCAGTTCTTC.

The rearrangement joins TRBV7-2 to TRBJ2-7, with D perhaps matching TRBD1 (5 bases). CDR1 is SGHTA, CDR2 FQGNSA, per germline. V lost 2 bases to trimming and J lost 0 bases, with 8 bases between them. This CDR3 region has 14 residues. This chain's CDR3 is CASSLNRNSYEQYF. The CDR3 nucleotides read TGTGCCAGCAGCTTAAACAGGAACTCCTACGAGCAGTACTTC.

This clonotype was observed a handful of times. The CDR3 DNA sequence: TGTGCCAGCAGTGGATCATCGCCTACCGGGACAGCTAACACTGAAGCTTTCTTT. Its protein is CASSGSSPTGTANTEAFF. The V gene is TRBV25-1, the J gene TRBJ1-1; 7 bases line up with TRBD1. The CDR3 extends over 18 amino acids. CDR1 and CDR2 from the germline V gene are MGHDK and SYGVNS. The V segment lost 4 bases and the J segment 2 bases; nucleotides outside the gene matches: 16.

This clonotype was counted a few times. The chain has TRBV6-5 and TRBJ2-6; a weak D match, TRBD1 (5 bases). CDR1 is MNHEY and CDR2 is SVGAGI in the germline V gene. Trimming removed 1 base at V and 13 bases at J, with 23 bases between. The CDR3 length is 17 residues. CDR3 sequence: CASSYLQPLWGQGVLTF. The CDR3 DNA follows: TGTGCCAGCAGTTACTTACAACCGCTCTGGGGCCAAGGGGTCCTGACTTTC.

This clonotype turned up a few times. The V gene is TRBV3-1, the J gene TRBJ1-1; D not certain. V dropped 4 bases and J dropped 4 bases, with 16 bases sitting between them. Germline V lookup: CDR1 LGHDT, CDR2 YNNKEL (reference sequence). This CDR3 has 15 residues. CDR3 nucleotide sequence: TGTGCCAGCAGCCGCCTCACGGGCTGGGGCACTGAAGCTTTCTTT. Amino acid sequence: CASSRLTGWGTEAFF.

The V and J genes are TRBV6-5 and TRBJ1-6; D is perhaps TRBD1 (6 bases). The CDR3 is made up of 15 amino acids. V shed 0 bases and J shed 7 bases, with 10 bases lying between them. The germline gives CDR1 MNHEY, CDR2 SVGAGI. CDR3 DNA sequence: TGTGCCAGCAGTTACTCCCGGCAGGGGAATTCACCCCTCCACTTT. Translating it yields CASSYSRQGNSPLHF.

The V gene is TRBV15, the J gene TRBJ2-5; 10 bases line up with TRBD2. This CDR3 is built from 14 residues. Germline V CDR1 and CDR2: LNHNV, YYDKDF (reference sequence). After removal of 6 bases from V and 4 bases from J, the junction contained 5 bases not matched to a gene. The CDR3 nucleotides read TGTGCCACCAGGGTAGCGGGAGGTGGAGAGACCCAGTACTTC. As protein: CATRVAGGGETQYF.

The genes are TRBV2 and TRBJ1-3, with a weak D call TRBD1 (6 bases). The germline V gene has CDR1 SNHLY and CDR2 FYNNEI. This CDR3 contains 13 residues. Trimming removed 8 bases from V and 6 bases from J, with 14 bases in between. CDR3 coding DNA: TGTGCCAGCGGGGCAGGGGAGGTAAACACCATATATTTT. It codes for CASGAGEVNTIYF. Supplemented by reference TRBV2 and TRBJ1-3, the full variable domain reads EPEVTQTPSHQVTQMGQEVILRCVPISNHLYFYWYRQILGQKVEFLVSFYNNEISEKSEIFDDQFSVERPDGSNFTLKIRSTKLEDSAMYFCASGAGEVNTIYFGEGSWLTVV.

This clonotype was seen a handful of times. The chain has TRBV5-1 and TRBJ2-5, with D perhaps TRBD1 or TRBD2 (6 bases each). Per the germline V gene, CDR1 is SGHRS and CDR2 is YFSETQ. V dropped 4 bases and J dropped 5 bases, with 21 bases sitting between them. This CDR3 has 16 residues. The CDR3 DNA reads TGCGCCAGCAGCCCCCACAACGGGGGCGCACTGGAGACCCAGTACTTC. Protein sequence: CASSPHNGGALETQYF.

CDR3 DNA sequence: TGCGCCAGCAGCCGGTGGGACTCCTACAATGAGCAGTTCTTC. Translated: CASSRWDSYNEQFF. The chain combines TRBV4-3 with TRBJ2-1; D not resolved. Germline V gives CDR1 LGHNA, CDR2 YSLEER. The CDR3 length is 14 residues. Between the trimmed V and J ends, which lost 4 bases and 0 bases, there was a span of 7 bases.

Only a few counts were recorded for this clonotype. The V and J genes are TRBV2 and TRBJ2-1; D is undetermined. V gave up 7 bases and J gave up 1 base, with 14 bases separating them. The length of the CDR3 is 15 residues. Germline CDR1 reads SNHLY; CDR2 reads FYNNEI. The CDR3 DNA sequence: TGTGCCAGCACTCCGAATAGGGTGTCCTACAATGAGCAGTTCTTC. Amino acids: CASTPNRVSYNEQFF.

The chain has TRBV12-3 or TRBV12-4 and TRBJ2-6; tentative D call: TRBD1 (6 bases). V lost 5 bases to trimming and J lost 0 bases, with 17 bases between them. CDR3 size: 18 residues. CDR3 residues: CASSTWDTLVSGANVLTF. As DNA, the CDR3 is TGTGCCAGCAGTACCTGGGACACCTTAGTCTCTGGGGCCAACGTCCTGACTTTC.

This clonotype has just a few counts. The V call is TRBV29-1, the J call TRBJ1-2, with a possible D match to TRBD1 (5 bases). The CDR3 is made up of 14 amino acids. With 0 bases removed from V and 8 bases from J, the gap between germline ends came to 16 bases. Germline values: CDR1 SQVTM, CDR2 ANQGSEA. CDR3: CSVEDLGTAVGYTF. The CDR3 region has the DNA TGCAGCGTTGAAGATTTAGGGACGGCTGTAGGCTACACCTTC. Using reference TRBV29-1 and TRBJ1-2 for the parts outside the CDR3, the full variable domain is SAVISQKPSRDICQRGTSLTIQCQVDSQVTMMFWYRQQPGQSLTLIATANQGSEATYESGFVIDKFPISRPNLTFSTLTVSNMSPEDSSIYLCSVEDLGTAVGYTFGSGTRLTVV.

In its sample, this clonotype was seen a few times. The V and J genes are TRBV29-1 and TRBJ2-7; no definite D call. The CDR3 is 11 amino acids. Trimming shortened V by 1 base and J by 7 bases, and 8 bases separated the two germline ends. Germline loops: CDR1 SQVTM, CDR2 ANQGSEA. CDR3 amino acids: CSVEVAVEQYF. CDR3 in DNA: TGCAGCGTTGAAGTGGCGGTGGAGCAGTACTTC.

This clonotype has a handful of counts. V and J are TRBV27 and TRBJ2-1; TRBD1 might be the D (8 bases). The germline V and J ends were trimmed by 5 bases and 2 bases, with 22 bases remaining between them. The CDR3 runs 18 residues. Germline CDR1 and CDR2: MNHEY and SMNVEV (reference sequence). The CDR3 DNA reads TGTGCCAGCAGTACCGGGGGGCAGGGGGCTTTAGCCTACAATGAGCAGTTCTTC. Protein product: CASSTGGQGALAYNEQFF.

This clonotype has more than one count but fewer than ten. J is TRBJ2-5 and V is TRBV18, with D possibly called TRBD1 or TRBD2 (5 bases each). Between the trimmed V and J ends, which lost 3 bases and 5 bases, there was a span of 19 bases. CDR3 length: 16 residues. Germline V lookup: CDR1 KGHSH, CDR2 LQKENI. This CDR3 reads CASSPFLGAEGETQYF. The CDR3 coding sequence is TGTGCCAGCTCACCTTTTCTAGGCGCCGAGGGGGAGACCCAGTACTTC.